Detailed here is one T cell receptor beta chain. This entry is derived from a study of blood T cells in healthy people across ages. Using a J-beta primer mix together with a sample-barcoded 5' primer, a second PCR was run for roughly 7 to 12 cycles. TCRdb reanalysed the 5' RACE reads using MiXCR and keeps one entry per CDR3 protein. The sample consists of hundreds of thousands of distinct CDR3 sequences, approximately 35% of them appearing once. The CDR3 spans 15 residues. Trimming took 0 bases from V and 6 from J, leaving 14 bases between them. Germline V gene data show CDR1 as SGHRS and CDR2 as YFSETQ.

The chain is built from TRBV5-1 and TRBJ2-3, with D uncertain. The source material was blood. The sequence was obtained from a man between 18 and 35 years old in good health. The CDR3 region has the DNA TGCGCCAGCAGCTTGGGGGGTGCCAATGGGGATACGCAGTATTTT. It yields the protein CASSLGGANGDTQYF.